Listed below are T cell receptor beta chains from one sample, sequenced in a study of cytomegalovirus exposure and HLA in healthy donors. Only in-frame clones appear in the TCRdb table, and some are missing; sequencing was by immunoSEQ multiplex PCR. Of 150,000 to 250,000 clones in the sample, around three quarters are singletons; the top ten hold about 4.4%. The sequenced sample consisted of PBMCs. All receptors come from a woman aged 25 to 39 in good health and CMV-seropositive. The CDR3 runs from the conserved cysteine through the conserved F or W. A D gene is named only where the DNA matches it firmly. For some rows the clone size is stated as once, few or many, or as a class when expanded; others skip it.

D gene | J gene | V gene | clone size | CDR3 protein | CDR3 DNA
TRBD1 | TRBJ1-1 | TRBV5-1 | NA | CASRPEAGGNTEAFF | TGCGCCAGCAGACCAGAAGCAGGGGGGAACACTGAAGCTTTCTTT
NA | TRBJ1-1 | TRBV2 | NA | CAREEGEGTEAFF | TGTGCCAGGGAAGAAGGGGAGGGCACTGAAGCTTTCTTT
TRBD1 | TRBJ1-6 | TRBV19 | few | CASSIRVRQGNSPLHF | TGTGCCAGTAGTATACGGGTACGACAGGGAAATTCACCCCTCCACTTT
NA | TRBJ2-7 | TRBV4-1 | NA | CASSQDPGLSYEQYF | TGCGCCAGCAGCCAGGACCCGGGACTGAGCTACGAGCAGTACTTC
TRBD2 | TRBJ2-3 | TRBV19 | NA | CASRGTMNYTDTQYF | TGTGCCAGTAGGGGGACTATGAATTACACAGATACGCAGTATTTT
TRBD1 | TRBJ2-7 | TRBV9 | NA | CASSVGGEGQGPGGEQYF | TGTGCCAGCAGCGTAGGGGGTGAGGGACAGGGGCCAGGGGGCGAGCAGTACTTC
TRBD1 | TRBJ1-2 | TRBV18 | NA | CASSLDRASGYTF | TGTGCCAGCTCACTTGACAGGGCCTCGGGCTACACCTTC
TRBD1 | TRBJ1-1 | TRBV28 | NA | CASSTYRDRGLLNTEAFF | TGTGCCAGCAGTACCTACCGGGACAGGGGATTATTGAACACTGAAGCTTTCTTT
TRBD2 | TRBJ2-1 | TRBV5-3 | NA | CARSLGGTSGGLTYNEQFF | TGTGCCAGAAGCTTGGGGGGGACTAGCGGGGGCTTGACCTACAATGAGCAGTTCTTC
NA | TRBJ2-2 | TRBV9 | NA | CASSDLGDGELFF | TGTGCCAGCAGCGACCTAGGTGACGGGGAGCTGTTTTTT
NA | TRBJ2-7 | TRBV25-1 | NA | CASSSLVQSSYEQYF | TGTGCCAGCAGTTCCCTAGTCCAGAGCTCCTACGAGCAGTACTTC
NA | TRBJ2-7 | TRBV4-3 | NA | CASSQVRGSYEQYF | TGCGCCAGCAGCCAAGTTAGAGGCTCCTACGAGCAGTACTTC
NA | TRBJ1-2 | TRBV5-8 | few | CASSLWQGFRGYTF | TGTGCCAGCAGCTTGTGGCAGGGGTTTCGTGGCTACACCTTC
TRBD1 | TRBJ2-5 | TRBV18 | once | CASSPRYRGRETQYF | TGTGCCAGCTCCCCAAGGTACAGGGGTAGAGAGACCCAGTACTTC
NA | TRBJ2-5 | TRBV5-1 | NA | CASSFEGEETQYF | TGCGCCAGCAGCTTCGAGGGGGAAGAGACCCAGTACTTC
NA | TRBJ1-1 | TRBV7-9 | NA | CASSSQGPASEAFF | TGTGCCAGCAGCTCACAGGGCCCGGCGTCTGAAGCTTTCTTT
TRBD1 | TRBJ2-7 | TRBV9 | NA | CVSSLDRGNYYEQYF | TGTGTCAGCAGCCTCGACAGGGGGAATTACTACGAGCAGTACTTC
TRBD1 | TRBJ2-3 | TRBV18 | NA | CASSQLGTGGVTDTQYF | TGTGCCAGCTCACAACTCGGGACAGGGGGCGTCACAGATACGCAGTATTTT
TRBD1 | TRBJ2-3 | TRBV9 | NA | CASSRRGLTDTQYF | TGTGCCAGCAGCCGAAGGGGGCTTACAGATACGCAGTATTTT
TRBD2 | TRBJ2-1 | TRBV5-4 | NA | CASSQAGVPYNEQFF | TGTGCCAGCAGTCAAGCGGGAGTCCCGTACAATGAGCAGTTCTTC
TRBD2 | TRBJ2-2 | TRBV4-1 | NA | CASSHPGGGPTGELFF | TGCGCCAGCAGCCACCCCGGGGGAGGGCCCACCGGGGAGCTGTTTTTT
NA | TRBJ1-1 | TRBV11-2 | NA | CASSYRGGAYTEAFF | TGTGCCAGCAGCTATCGCGGGGGTGCGTACACTGAAGCTTTCTTT
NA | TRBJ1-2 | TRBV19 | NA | CASRMGGYGYTF | TGTGCCAGTAGAATGGGGGGCTATGGCTACACCTTC